This T cell receptor (beta chain) was identified during a study of cytomegalovirus exposure and HLA in healthy donors. Looking at the study overall: Earlier work reported 117 million unique TCR beta sequences from some 170 million T cells.

V gave up 0 bases and J gave up 5 bases, with 9 bases separating them. The length of the CDR3 is 13 residues. Germline-derived CDR1 and CDR2 are SQVTM and ANQGSEA. Details on this clone: Its antigen is still unknown.

Study-level results: Presence/absence comparisons presumed near-even sequencing depth among donors. Donors belonging to an Asian-associated ancestry cluster reportedly showed fewer N-insertions in productive TCRs than the approximately 680-donor mean, according to what a later analysis found.

PCR amplification relied on 60 Vbeta primers (plus 13 Jbeta primers). Assay used: immunoSEQ multiplex PCR; TCRdb lists only in-frame clones, some missing. The profile shows approximately 150,000 clones, around four fifths of them singletons. The specimen was PBMCs. V and J are TRBV29-1 and TRBJ2-3; the D gene is possibly TRBD2 (5 bases). The receptor's source is a man between 18 and 35 years old in good health and CMV-seropositive. CDR3 in amino acids: CSVEELGEDTQYF. The CDR3 DNA reads as TGCAGCGTTGAAGAGCTCGGGGAAGATACGCAGTATTTT.